This T cell receptor beta chain was documented in a study of shared clonotypes between healthy human individuals. Overall study: Each donor had three CD4 naive, three CD4 memory, two CD8 naive and one CD8 memory plate.

General study findings and limits: About 4.5% of naive CD4 clonotypes were common to several donors.

Naive CD8 cells lacked CD45RO and underwent positive selection for CCR7, leaving out terminally differentiated effector memory CD45RA+ cells. Study donors comprised healthy, HIV-negative adults devoid of recent acute infection or vaccination. Repertoires were generated with immunoSEQ multiplex PCR, while TCRdb's copy carries only in-frame clones and drops some. Of roughly 2.1 million clones in the sample, roughly 91% were seen once. This clone has a single count. The antigen remains undetermined. This CDR3 spans 15 amino acids. CDR1 is PRHDT and CDR2 is FYEKMQ in the germline V gene (reference sequence). J lost 4 bases, V lost 5 bases, and 5 bases had no gene match.

This TCR derives from a man between 18 and 29 years old in good health. Some clones in this sample may be carry-over from other donors' samples. Sequencing used naive CD8+ T cells from PBMCs. This chain links TRBV13 with TRBJ1-2, with 12 bases that match TRBD1. The DNA for the CDR3 is TGTGCCAGCAGCGCCGGGACAGGGGGCGTCTATGGCTACACCTTC. Amino acids: CASSAGTGGVYGYTF.